This T cell receptor beta chain was sequenced for a study of CD8 T cells in Susac syndrome. The CDR3 has 14 residues. The V gene lost 4 bases and the J gene lost 7 bases, with 11 bases spanning the gap. Germline V CDR1 and CDR2: MNHEY, SVGAGI. The controls, all healthy donors, were matched for age and sex. A quantity of about 0.45 to 1 ug RNA underwent reverse transcription using random hexamers. It was immunoSEQ multiplex PCR that amplified TCR beta CDR3 across 54 Vbeta and 13 Jbeta. Using its own MiXCR run on the immunoSEQ multiplex PCR reads, TCRdb lists one record per CDR3 protein. The table has about 120,000 distinct CDR3 sequences, roughly 92% seen once.

The source is a human donor in good health. The sequenced sample was CD4+ T cells from PBMCs. The J gene is TRBJ1-6, the V gene TRBV6-5, with a weak D call TRBD1 (6 bases). The CDR3 DNA reads as TGTGCCAGCAGTTCCTGGACAGAAAATTCACCCCTCCACTTT. Amino acid sequence: CASSSWTENSPLHF.